This record covers a single T cell receptor (beta chain). Other DNA sequences in the same sample also yield this CDR3. The record originates from a study of shared clonotypes between healthy human individuals. Germline lookup yields CDR1 MDHEN and CDR2 SYDVKM. The CDR3 totals 13 residues. Trimming cost V 3 bases and J 7 bases, with 10 bases left between them. Some clones are missing from TCRdb's copy, which holds only in-frame ones; the method was immunoSEQ multiplex PCR. The sample lists about 2.3 million clones, about 90% occurring once. Sequenced material: naive CD4+ T cells from PBMCs. The sample's subset: CD45RA+ positively selected. The sequence was collected from a young man in good health. Some clones in this sample may be carry-over from other donors' samples. The genes are TRBV28 and TRBJ1-3; D is undetermined. CDR3 in amino acids: CASSFRSPNTIYF. In nucleotides, the CDR3 is TGTGCCAGCAGTTTCAGAAGTCCGAACACCATATATTTT.